A single sample gave rise to the 10 T cell receptor beta chains below, sequenced in a study of siplizumab effects on memory and regulatory T cells. The assay was immunoSEQ multiplex PCR, and TCRdb's table has in-frame clones only and misses some. Of tens of thousands of clones in the sample, about 90% were seen once. Sequenced sample: CD8+ T cells sorted from blood. These receptors all come from a human donor in good health.

V usage is TRBV2 and J usage is TRBJ2-1; no firm D call. The V end lost 3 bases, the J end lost 4 bases, and 7 bases lay between the germline ends. This CDR3 region has 13 residues. Germline V CDR1 and CDR2: SNHLY, FYNNEI. The CDR3 DNA is TGTGCCAGCAGTGATTATAAGTACAATGAGCAGTTCTTC. Translating gives CASSDYKYNEQFF.

The chain combines TRBV5-6 with TRBJ1-1; no reliable D call. The germline gives CDR1 SGHDT, CDR2 YYEEEE. Trimming took 0 bases from V and 0 from J, leaving 12 bases between them. CDR3 size: 16 residues. CDR3 loop: CASSLADLGMNTEAFF. The CDR3 bases are TGTGCCAGCAGCTTGGCAGATCTGGGGATGAACACTGAAGCTTTCTTT.

The chain uses TRBV7-2 and TRBJ2-7; possible D gene TRBD1, 6 bases. The CDR3 spans 13 residues. The V and J ends lost 3 bases and 4 bases respectively, with 10 bases between them. In germline, CDR1 is SGHTA, CDR2 FQGNSA. In DNA, the CDR3 is TGTGCCAGCAGCTTCCTGGGGACATACGAGCAGTACTTC. It encodes CASSFLGTYEQYF.

The genes are TRBV18 and TRBJ2-1; 9 bases agree with TRBD2. The CDR3 runs 15 residues. The germline V gene has CDR1 KGHSH and CDR2 LQKENI. The junction had 6 bases not matched to a gene; V was cut back by 2 bases and J by 7 bases. CDR3 amino acids: CASSPLAGVVNEQFF. CDR3 DNA: TGTGCCAGCTCACCATTAGCGGGAGTGGTAAATGAGCAGTTCTTC. The full variable domain, completed using reference TRBV18 and TRBJ2-1, is NAGVMQNPRHLVRRRGQEARLRCSPMKGHSHVYWYRQLPEEGLKFMVYLQKENIIDESGMPKERFSAEFPKEGPSILRIQQVVRGDSAAYFCASSPLAGVVNEQFFGPGTRLTVL.

This rearrangement joins TRBV11-2 to TRBJ2-1; D uncertain. CDR1 SGHAT and CDR2 FQNNGV come from the germline V gene. This CDR3 comprises 12 residues. Trimming took off 4 bases at V and 15 bases at J, with 16 bases between the two ends. The CDR3, as DNA: TGTGCCAGCAGCTCTTATCAGGACGTATTGTTCTTC. Its protein product is CASSSYQDVLFF.

The chain links TRBV19 to TRBJ2-1; 7 bases are shared with TRBD2. The V gene's germline CDR1 is LNHDA and CDR2 SQIVND (reference sequence). This CDR3 spans 15 amino acids. The trim removed 3 bases at V and 3 bases at J, leaving 5 bases unmatched. CDR3: CASSILAGDYNEQFF. CDR3 DNA sequence: TGTGCCAGTAGTATCCTGGCGGGAGACTACAATGAGCAGTTCTTC.

V usage is TRBV7-6 and J usage is TRBJ1-1; D is ambiguous. V was pared by 3 bases and J by 7 bases, with 18 bases between. Per the germline V gene, CDR1 is SGHVS and CDR2 is FNYEAQ. CDR3 length: 15 residues. DNA of the CDR3: TGTGCCAGCAGCTTGGGCTTGAATAGGGAGAATGAAGCTTTCTTT. As protein: CASSLGLNRENEAFF. The full variable domain, its missing parts supplied by reference TRBV7-6 and TRBJ1-1, is GAGVSQSPRYKVTKRGQDVALRCDPISGHVSLYWYRQALGQGPEFLTYFNYEAQQDKSGLPNDRFSAERPEGSISTLTIQRTEQRDSAMYRCASSLGLNRENEAFFGQGTRLTVV.

The J gene is TRBJ2-2, the V gene TRBV6-5, with a weak D call TRBD2 (6 bases). Germline CDR1 MNHEY, CDR2 SVGAGI. The CDR3 is 15 residues long. The ends were cut back, 4 bases at V and 1 base at J, with 10 bases in the middle. CDR3 sequence reads: CASSSHGGNTGELFF. The CDR3 DNA sequence: TGTGCCAGCAGTTCCCACGGGGGGAACACCGGGGAGCTGTTTTTT.

Here the CDR3 DNA reads TGCAGCGTTGATGCCGGGGGCGAACCCGGGGAGCTGTTTTTT. It is translated as CSVDAGGEPGELFF. The chain combines TRBV29-1 with TRBJ2-2; D tentatively fits TRBD1 or TRBD2 (6 bases each). The CDR3 covers 14 residues. V lost 3 bases and J lost 6, with 14 bases in between. Germline V gene data show CDR1 as SQVTM and CDR2 as ANQGSEA.

This clone has a single count. The chain uses TRBV11-2 and TRBJ2-3; D is uncertain. Looked up from germline, CDR1 is SGHAT and CDR2 is FQNNGV. The CDR3 length is 15 residues. V was cut by 1 base and J by 1 base, with 9 bases left in between. CDR3 DNA sequence: TGTGCCAGCAGCTTAGTGGGGTCGGGCACAGATACGCAGTATTTT. It yields the protein CASSLVGSGTDTQYF.